The sequence of this T cell receptor beta chain was determined in a study of T cell repertoires in cytomegalovirus infection. The wider study: Carrying CMV and the relevant HLA type showed in public TCR beta signatures.

Points from the study as a whole: The study found HLA-C-restricted CMV-specific TCR beta clonotypes dominating the ex vivo response. There were carriers of CMV plus the relevant HLA, and cumulative public TCR beta family frequency identified them.

Worth noting for this clonotype: Its specificity is not known.

From the reads, TCRdb called clonotypes with MiXCR, one entry per CDR3 protein. The data contain about 740,000 distinct CDR3 sequences, roughly 36% of them singletons. The CDR3 covers 14 residues. Trimming cost V 8 bases and J 2 bases, with 15 bases left between them. The rearrangement links TRBV12-3 or TRBV12-4 to TRBJ1-2; no firm D call. The sequenced material came from PBMCs. This TCR came from a human donor in good health (CMV status not recorded). Some clones in this sample may be carry-over from other donors' samples. The CDR3, as DNA: TGTGCCAGCGCCCGACACAGAGACAACTATGGCTACACCTTC. Encoded protein: CASARHRDNYGYTF.